A single sample is the source of the 28 T cell receptor beta chains below, sequenced in a study of T cell responses to AZD1222 COVID-19 vaccine. Assay: immunoSEQ multiplex PCR; the TCRdb copy retains only in-frame clones and omits some. Of over 110,000 clones listed, 85% to 95% were seen once; the top ten hold roughly 4.9%. This sample comprised peripheral blood, obtained on day 0 of AZD1222 vaccination. The receptors come from an adult in good health.

This chain joins TRBV7-6 and TRBJ1-3; D is unclear. V was cut by 3 bases and J by 6 bases, with 12 bases left in between. The germline gives CDR1 SGHVS, CDR2 FNYEAQ. This CDR3 region has 14 residues. The CDR3 sequence is CASSLQEDPNTIYF. For the CDR3, the DNA is TGTGCCAGCAGCTTGCAGGAGGATCCAAACACCATATATTTT.

This chain links TRBV11-2 with TRBJ2-1; 10 nucleotides agree with TRBD2. This CDR3 is built from 19 residues. J lost 4 bases, V lost 5 bases, and 17 bases had no gene match. Germline V lookup: CDR1 SGHAT, CDR2 FQNNGV. This CDR3 reads CASSPRSFLAGALYNEQFF. The DNA for the CDR3 is TGTGCCAGCAGCCCAAGATCTTTCCTAGCGGGGGCTTTATACAATGAGCAGTTCTTC.

The count of this clone is one. The J gene is TRBJ2-7, the V gene TRBV12-3 or TRBV12-4; D is undetermined. Trimming pared 3 bases from V and 3 bases from J, leaving 3 bases between. The CDR3 runs to 11 residues. CDR3 sequence (DNA): TGTGCCAGCAGTTTCCACTACGAGCAGTACTTC. Translation gives CASSFHYEQYF.

The genes are TRBV5-1 and TRBJ1-5; D not certain. V lost 0 bases to trimming and J lost 4 bases, with 11 bases between them. The CDR3 is 15 amino acids. Germline V gene sequence: CDR1 SGHRS, CDR2 YFSETQ. CDR3 DNA sequence: TGCGCCAGCAGCTTGGGAGGGAGCGGGAATCAGCCCCAGCATTTT. Translating gives CASSLGGSGNQPQHF.

This rearrangement joins TRBV7-9 to TRBJ1-4, with a possible D match to TRBD1 (5 bases). V lost 3 bases, J lost 7 bases, and 9 bases lay in between. Germline V CDR1 and CDR2: SEHNR, FQNEAQ (reference sequence). The CDR3 is 13 amino acids. CDR3 loop: CASSLSGSEKLFF. Written as DNA, the CDR3 is TGTGCCAGCAGCTTGTCAGGGTCTGAAAAACTGTTTTTT. Based on the CDR3 plus reference TRBV7-9 and TRBJ1-4, the full variable domain is DTGVSQNPRHKITKRGQNVTFRCDPISEHNRLYWYRQTLGQGPEFLTYFQNEAQLEKSRLLSDRFSAERPKGSFSTLEIQRTEQGDSAMYLCASSLSGSEKLFFGSGTQLSVL.

J is TRBJ2-7 and V is TRBV5-5, with D perhaps TRBD1 (6 bases). This CDR3 contains 18 residues. Germline V gene sequence: CDR1 SGHKS, CDR2 YYEKEE (reference sequence). V lost 0 bases to trimming and J lost 2 bases, with 21 bases between them. CDR3 sequence: CASSLGSPATGTAYEQYF. The CDR3 DNA follows: TGTGCCAGCAGCTTGGGTTCCCCGGCGACAGGAACGGCCTACGAGCAGTACTTC.

The CDR3 sequence: CASSQTPGLPEAFF. The CDR3 DNA follows: TGTGCCAGCAGTCAGACCCCAGGTTTACCTGAAGCTTTCTTT. V usage is TRBV27 and J usage is TRBJ1-1; D remains unclear. The CDR3 length is 14 residues. Trimming cost V 5 bases and J 6 bases, with 16 bases left between them. Germline CDR1 and CDR2: MNHEY and SMNVEV (reference sequence).

The chain is built from TRBV29-1 and TRBJ1-1; TRBD1 agrees at 8 bases. From germline, CDR1 is SQVTM and CDR2 ANQGSEA. Losses at the gene ends were 3 bases for V and 7 bases for J; bases not matched to a gene: 7. The CDR3 covers 13 residues. The CDR3 DNA follows: TGCAGCGTTGACCAGGGGGCGGTGGATGAAGCTTTCTTT. It codes for CSVDQGAVDEAFF.

On this clone: Germline is not matched at one junction end, which may reflect a read error. V usage is TRBV5-4 and J usage is TRBJ2-7, with D hard to call. The germline V gene encodes CDR1 SGHNT and CDR2 YYREEE (reference sequence). The CDR3 is 12 amino acids. CDR3 residues: CVSNRPGYEQYF. The CDR3 DNA follows: TGTGTCAGCAACCGACCCGGGTACGAGCAGTACTTC.

This chain links TRBV5-1 with TRBJ1-1, with D uncertain. V gave up 4 bases and J gave up 4 bases, with 17 bases separating them. The V gene's germline CDR1 is SGHRS and CDR2 YFSETQ. The CDR3 has 15 amino acids. CDR3: CASSLDLFGGTEAFF. As DNA, the CDR3 is TGCGCCAGCAGCCTGGATCTATTTGGTGGCACTGAAGCTTTCTTT.

This chain uses TRBV5-8 with TRBJ2-4, with 9 nucleotides matching TRBD2. Germline CDR1 and CDR2: SGHTS and YDEGEE. The trim removed 4 bases at V and 7 bases at J, leaving 3 bases unmatched. There are 13 residues in the CDR3. The CDR3 here is CASSGGGANIQYF. For the CDR3, the DNA is TGTGCCAGCAGCGGCGGGGGGGCGAACATTCAGTACTTC. Supplemented by reference TRBV5-8 and TRBJ2-4, the full variable domain reads EAGVTQSPTHLIKTRGQQATLRCSPISGHTSVYWYQQALGLGLQFLLWYDEGEERNRGNFPPRFSGRQFPNYSSELNVNALELEDSALYLCASSGGGANIQYFGAGTRLSVL.

This chain connects TRBV13 to TRBJ2-2; 8 bases match TRBD2. Germline V gene data show CDR1 as PRHDT and CDR2 as FYEKMQ (reference sequence). The CDR3 sequence is 16 residues long. V lost 2 bases, J lost 4 bases, and 6 bases stayed unmatched. CDR3 DNA sequence: TGTGCCAGCAGCTTAAGCGGGAGTTGGGGCACCGGGGAGCTGTTTTTT. It encodes CASSLSGSWGTGELFF.

The chain recombines TRBV19 with TRBJ2-3; D perhaps matches TRBD1 (6 bases). CDR1 is LNHDA, CDR2 SQIVND, per germline (reference sequence). V lost 5 bases and J lost 4, with 19 bases in between. This CDR3 comprises 16 residues. CDR3 in DNA: TGTGCCAGTAGTCCTCTCCGAGGGGGAGCGGCAGATACGCAGTATTTT. It codes for CASSPLRGGAADTQYF.

The chain is built from TRBV9 and TRBJ1-1; a possible D gene is TRBD1 (5 bases). Germline V gives CDR1 SGDLS, CDR2 YYNGEE. Trimming took off 0 bases at V and 7 bases at J, with 10 bases between the two ends. The CDR3 extends over 13 amino acids. The CDR3 here is CASSVDFGGEAFF. The CDR3 bases are TGTGCCAGCAGCGTAGATTTCGGGGGTGAAGCTTTCTTT.

The rearrangement uses TRBV18 and TRBJ2-7; 11 nucleotides agree with TRBD1. CDR3 length equals 15 residues. V gave up 3 bases and J gave up 2 bases; unmatched junction bases: 3. Per the germline V gene, CDR1 is KGHSH and CDR2 is LQKENI. CDR3: CASSPGTGGAYEQYF. The CDR3 coding sequence is TGTGCCAGCTCACCTGGGACAGGGGGAGCCTACGAGCAGTACTTC.

CDR3 sequence (DNA): TGTGCCAGCAGCAAAAACGTGACGTCCCGGTGGGGAAACACCATATATTTT. Translation: CASSKNVTSRWGNTIYF. V usage is TRBV21-1 and J usage is TRBJ1-3. TRBV21-1 counts as a pseudogene. The CDR3 contains 17 residues.

The rearrangement joins TRBV10-3 to TRBJ1-1; 7 nucleotides align to TRBD1. Germline V gives CDR1 ENHRY, CDR2 SYGVKD. Trimming at V came to 0 bases and at J to 4 bases, leaving 11 bases not matched to a gene. The CDR3 is 17 amino acids. CDR3 residues: CAISESTGTLRGTEAFF. CDR3 DNA sequence: TGTGCCATCAGTGAGTCGACAGGGACCCTGCGGGGCACTGAAGCTTTCTTT.

This sequence joins TRBV15 and TRBJ2-7; 10 bases map to TRBD2. The ends lost 1 base at V and 7 bases at J; junction bases unmatched: 10. This CDR3 spans 16 amino acids. Germline values: CDR1 LNHNV, CDR2 YYDKDF (reference sequence). CDR3 amino acids: CATSRGPLAGDGEQYF. CDR3 coding DNA: TGTGCCACCAGCAGAGGCCCCCTAGCGGGAGATGGGGAGCAGTACTTC.

The chain recombines TRBV5-1 with TRBJ2-2, with 10 positions matching TRBD1. The CDR3 sequence is 16 residues long. V lost 4 bases and J lost 4; bases outside the gene matches: 7. Per germline, CDR1 SGHRS and CDR2 YFSETQ. The CDR3 sequence: CASSDRTGGGTGELFF. In DNA, the CDR3 is TGCGCCAGCAGCGACAGGACAGGGGGTGGCACCGGGGAGCTGTTTTTT.

On this clone: An end of the junction does not agree with germline; a read error may underlie this. The CDR3 loop is CASSPHGQGPTNVLTF. The CDR3, as DNA: TGTGCTAGCAGCCCCCACGGACAGGGCCCAACCAACGTCCTGACTTTC. The J gene is TRBJ2-6, the V gene TRBV7-7, with 8 bases fitting TRBD1. Germline loops: CDR1 SSHAT, CDR2 FNYEAQ (reference sequence). The CDR3 runs 16 residues.

The count of this clone is one. The genes are TRBV10-3 and TRBJ2-3; D is unclear. Germline lookup yields CDR1 ENHRY and CDR2 SYGVKD. The length of the CDR3 is 14 residues. The V end lost 6 bases, the J end lost 2 bases, and 12 bases lay between the germline ends. The CDR3 loop reads CAIRFGGNTDTQYF. The CDR3 nucleotides are TGTGCCATCAGGTTCGGCGGAAACACAGATACGCAGTATTTT.

This rearrangement joins TRBV6-2 or TRBV6-3 to TRBJ1-1; possible D gene TRBD1, 5 bases. Germline V gene sequence: CDR1 MNHEY, CDR2 SVGEGT. The V end was cut by 4 bases, the J end by 6 bases, with 9 bases between. The CDR3 consists of 12 residues. CDR3 in amino acids: CASSWWDSEAFF. CDR3 bases: TGTGCCAGCAGTTGGTGGGACTCTGAAGCTTTCTTT.

The gene calls are TRBV7-9 and TRBJ2-4; 8 bases line up with TRBD1. CDR1 and CDR2 from the germline V gene are SEHNR and FQNEAQ (reference sequence). The CDR3 contains 17 residues. Trimming removed 3 bases from V and 2 bases from J; junction bases left unmatched: 9. The CDR3 region has the DNA TGTGCCAGCAGCTTTCCGTCGACAGGGGCCTCCAAAAACATTCAGTACTTC. It yields the protein CASSFPSTGASKNIQYF.

The rearrangement links TRBV28 to TRBJ1-3; D is possibly TRBD1 (6 bases). This CDR3 comprises 17 residues. Trimming removed 2 bases from V and 0 bases from J, with 14 bases in between. Germline loops: CDR1 MDHEN, CDR2 SYDVKM. The CDR3 sequence: CASSLIKTGLSGNTIYF. The DNA of the CDR3 is TGTGCCAGCAGTTTAATAAAGACAGGCCTCTCTGGAAACACCATATATTTT.

This clone has just a few counts. The rearrangement uses TRBV5-6 and TRBJ2-7; D not certain. Germline V gives CDR1 SGHDT, CDR2 YYEEEE. V was trimmed by 1 base and J by 4 bases, leaving 9 bases between them. This CDR3 has 13 amino acids. CDR3 DNA: TGTGCCAGCAGCTTGTCCGTCCGATACGAGCAGTACTTC. Its protein product is CASSLSVRYEQYF. Based on the CDR3 plus reference TRBV5-6 and TRBJ2-7, the full variable domain is DAGVTQSPTHLIKTRGQQVTLRCSPKSGHDTVSWYQQALGQGPQFIFQYYEEEERQRGNFPDRFSGHQFPNYSSELNVNALLLGDSALYLCASSLSVRYEQYFGPGTRLTVT.

J is TRBJ1-4 and V is TRBV28; D gene ambiguous. Trimming cost V 8 bases and J 0 bases, with 16 bases left between them. This CDR3 is built from 16 residues. Germline values: CDR1 MDHEN, CDR2 SYDVKM. CDR3 bases: TGTGCCAGCTTAACCGGGTCGTTATCAACTAATGAAAAACTGTTTTTT. This gives the protein CASLTGSLSTNEKLFF.

The CDR3 sequence is CASSQDGDRAPTDTQYF. CDR3 nucleotide sequence: TGCGCCAGCAGCCAAGATGGGGACAGGGCCCCCACAGATACGCAGTATTTT. This chain links TRBV4-3 with TRBJ2-3; TRBD1 matches at 9 bases. After removal of 0 bases from V and 2 bases from J, the junction contained 6 bases not matched to a gene. Per the germline V gene, CDR1 is LGHNA and CDR2 is YSLEER. The CDR3 contains 17 residues.

The chain couples TRBV19 to TRBJ1-4, with no clear D. Germline lookup yields CDR1 LNHDA and CDR2 SQIVND (reference sequence). The CDR3 covers 14 residues. Trimming cost V 5 bases and J 5 bases, with 12 bases left between them. Written as DNA, the CDR3 is TGTGCCAGTAGTCTACGGACGGTGAATGAAAAACTGTTTTTT. It is translated as CASSLRTVNEKLFF. The full variable domain, completed using reference TRBV19 and TRBJ1-4, is DGGITQSPKYLFRKEGQNVTLSCEQNLNHDAMYWYRQDPGQGLRLIYYSQIVNDFQKGDIAEGYSVSREKKESFPLTVTSAQKNPTAFYLCASSLRTVNEKLFFGSGTQLSVL.